The rows below give T cell receptor beta chains drawn from one sample of a study of low-dose radiotherapy and immunotherapy resistance in tumors. One entry per CDR3 protein results from TCRdb running MiXCR on the reads. The sample holds roughly 56,000 distinct CDR3 sequences, 20% to 25% seen once. The source material was PBMCs, sampled after low-dose radiotherapy plus immunotherapy. These receptors were obtained from a male donor with prostate cancer. The CDR3 runs from the conserved cysteine through the conserved F or W. D genes are given only for firm matches. Expanded clones get a size class; other rows say once, few or many, or leave the size out.

V gene: TRBV2; clone size: many; D gene: .; J gene: TRBJ2-3; CDR3 DNA: TGTGCCAGCAGTGCGCGAGGTCTAGCGATCGCAGATACGCAGTATTTT; CDR3 protein: CASSARGLAIADTQYF
V gene: TRBV9; clone size: many; D gene: .; J gene: TRBJ1-1; CDR3 DNA: TGTGCCAGCAGCGTAGCAGGGGCACGGAACACTGAAGCTTTCTTT; CDR3 protein: CASSVAGARNTEAFF
V gene: TRBV20-1; clone size: many; D gene: .; J gene: TRBJ2-7; CDR3 DNA: TGCAGTGCTAGGGACGACCTGAGCTCCTACGAGCAGTACTTC; CDR3 protein: CSARDDLSSYEQYF
V gene: TRBV4-3; clone size: medium-sized; D gene: .; J gene: TRBJ2-1; CDR3 DNA: TGCGCCAGCAGCCAAGATGGCTTCTTAGCCTTCAGGGAAGGCAATGAGCAGTTCTTC; CDR3 protein: CASSQDGFLAFREGNEQFF
V gene: TRBV7-9; clone size: many; D gene: TRBD1; J gene: TRBJ1-2; CDR3 DNA: TGTGCCAGCAGCCTAAGCCAGGGGGCAAGCCTAAGCTACTATGGCTACACCTTC; CDR3 protein: CASSLSQGASLSYYGYTF
V gene: TRBV2; clone size: many; D gene: TRBD2; J gene: TRBJ2-3; CDR3 DNA: TGTGCCAGCATGAGGGAGGGCCGGGATACGCAGTATTTT; CDR3 protein: CASMREGRDTQYF
V gene: TRBV5-4; clone size: few; D gene: .; J gene: TRBJ1-1; CDR3 DNA: TGTGCCAGCAGCCCTGGGGGGCACACTGAAGCTTTCTTT; CDR3 protein: CASSPGGHTEAFF
V gene: TRBV30; clone size: many; D gene: .; J gene: TRBJ2-2; CDR3 DNA: TGTGCCTGGAGTAATACCGGGGAGCTGTTTTTT; CDR3 protein: CAWSNTGELFF
V gene: TRBV6-6; clone size: once; D gene: TRBD1; J gene: TRBJ2-7; CDR3 DNA: TGTGCCAGCAACTTGGACAGGGGTGCCTACGAGCAGTACTTC; CDR3 protein: CASNLDRGAYEQYF
V gene: TRBV6-1; clone size: many; D gene: .; J gene: TRBJ1-5; CDR3 DNA: TGTGCCAGCAGTAGAGGGGGGCATCAGCCCCAGCATTTT; CDR3 protein: CASSRGGHQPQHF
V gene: TRBV24-1; clone size: .; D gene: .; J gene: TRBJ2-3; CDR3 DNA: TGTGCCACCGGGACATCCGGAGATAGGGCGCAGTATTTT; CDR3 protein: CATGTSGDRAQYF
V gene: TRBV20-1; clone size: .; D gene: .; J gene: TRBJ1-6; CDR3 DNA: TGCAGTGCTCCTCACGGGGGGCATGGTAGTAATTCACCCCTCCACTTT; CDR3 protein: CSAPHGGHGSNSPLHF
V gene: TRBV3-1; clone size: many; D gene: .; J gene: TRBJ2-7; CDR3 DNA: TGTGCCAGCAGCCAAGATCTCTGGGGAAGCTACGAGCAGTACTTC; CDR3 protein: CASSQDLWGSYEQYF
V gene: TRBV19; clone size: many; D gene: .; J gene: TRBJ1-5; CDR3 DNA: TGTGCCAGTAGTATAGTACTTCCCGGGCAGCCCCAGCATTTT; CDR3 protein: CASSIVLPGQPQHF
V gene: TRBV5-6; clone size: .; D gene: TRBD1; J gene: TRBJ1-2; CDR3 DNA: TGTGCCAGCTGCTTGCTCAGGGGGTACGATGGCTACACCTTC; CDR3 protein: CASCLLRGYDGYTF
V gene: TRBV11-2; clone size: many; D gene: .; J gene: TRBJ2-7; CDR3 DNA: TGTGCCAGCAGCTTACGAGGGAAGGGCGAGCAGTACTTC; CDR3 protein: CASSLRGKGEQYF
V gene: TRBV20-1; clone size: few; D gene: TRBD1; J gene: TRBJ1-1; CDR3 DNA: TGCAGTGCTAGGACAGGGGGCCAGAACACTGAAGCTTTCTTT; CDR3 protein: CSARTGGQNTEAFF
V gene: TRBV5-1; clone size: .; D gene: TRBD2; J gene: TRBJ2-3; CDR3 DNA: TGTGCCAGCAGCTTGAGGTCTAGCGGGAAGGCAGATACGCAGTATTTT; CDR3 protein: CASSLRSSGKADTQYF
V gene: TRBV19; clone size: .; D gene: TRBD1; J gene: TRBJ1-5; CDR3 DNA: TGTGCCAGTAATACCGGACAGGGTGGTAGTCAGCCCCAGCATTTT; CDR3 protein: CASNTGQGGSQPQHF
V gene: TRBV6-2/TRBV6-3; clone size: .; D gene: TRBD1; J gene: TRBJ1-5; CDR3 DNA: TGTGCCAGCAGTTATTCGCCAGGGGGAAGCAATCAGCCCCAGCATTTT; CDR3 protein: CASSYSPGGSNQPQHF
V gene: TRBV7-8; clone size: many; D gene: .; J gene: TRBJ1-6; CDR3 DNA: TGTGCCAGCAGCCTGATGGGTCAGGGTGTCGGGCAGGGAGGGTCACCCCTCCACTTT; CDR3 protein: CASSLMGQGVGQGGSPLHF
V gene: TRBV10-3; clone size: many; D gene: .; J gene: TRBJ1-5; CDR3 DNA: TGTGCCATCAGTAGAGCGACAGCGGGTCAGCCCCAGCATTTT; CDR3 protein: CAISRATAGQPQHF
V gene: TRBV4-2; clone size: many; D gene: TRBD2; J gene: TRBJ2-1; CDR3 DNA: TGTGCCAGCAGCCCCGGACTAGCGGGAGGACCCGACAATGAGCAGTTCTTC; CDR3 protein: CASSPGLAGGPDNEQFF
V gene: TRBV28; clone size: many; D gene: .; J gene: TRBJ1-3; CDR3 DNA: TGTGCCAGCAGTTTTCTTAACACCATATATTTT; CDR3 protein: CASSFLNTIYF
V gene: TRBV4-1; clone size: many; D gene: .; J gene: TRBJ1-6; CDR3 DNA: TGCGCCAGCAGCCAAGATGGGCAGGGGATCTATAATTCACCCCTCCACTTT; CDR3 protein: CASSQDGQGIYNSPLHF
V gene: TRBV5-4; clone size: .; D gene: TRBD2; J gene: TRBJ2-1; CDR3 DNA: TGTGCCAGCAGCCCCGGGACTAGCGGAGTAAGGGGCTCCTACAATGAGCAGTTCTTC; CDR3 protein: CASSPGTSGVRGSYNEQFF
V gene: TRBV28; clone size: many; D gene: TRBD2; J gene: TRBJ2-3; CDR3 DNA: TGTGCCAGCAGTCCGGGACTAAGCACAGATACGCAGTATTTT; CDR3 protein: CASSPGLSTDTQYF
V gene: TRBV28; clone size: .; D gene: .; J gene: TRBJ2-2; CDR3 DNA: TGTGCCAGTCGCACCGGGGGGCTTTACACCGGGGAGCTGTTTTTT; CDR3 protein: CASRTGGLYTGELFF
V gene: TRBV28; clone size: .; D gene: .; J gene: TRBJ1-1; CDR3 DNA: TGTGCCAGCAGTCCGATAGCCTCCGGAAGATTCAAAGAAATGAACACTGAAGCTTTCTTT; CDR3 protein: CASSPIASGRFKEMNTEAFF
V gene: TRBV6-2/TRBV6-3; clone size: many; D gene: TRBD1; J gene: TRBJ2-7; CDR3 DNA: TGTGCCAGCGGCAATGTCAGACAGGGCGGCTACGAGCAGTACTTC; CDR3 protein: CASGNVRQGGYEQYF
V gene: TRBV10-3; clone size: many; D gene: TRBD1; J gene: TRBJ2-2; CDR3 DNA: TGTGCCATGACTGGGACAGTCGCGAACACCGGGGAGCTGTTTTTT; CDR3 protein: CAMTGTVANTGELFF
V gene: TRBV20-1; clone size: many; D gene: TRBD1; J gene: TRBJ2-7; CDR3 DNA: TGCAGTGCTAGCCTACTCCGGGGACAGGGCTACGAGCAGTACTTC; CDR3 protein: CSASLLRGQGYEQYF
V gene: TRBV9; clone size: many; D gene: .; J gene: TRBJ1-1; CDR3 DNA: TGTGCCAGCAGCGTAGGGGGGCCGGTGAACACTGAAGCTTTCTTT; CDR3 protein: CASSVGGPVNTEAFF
V gene: TRBV5-1; clone size: many; D gene: .; J gene: TRBJ2-7; CDR3 DNA: TGCGCCAGCAGCTTGCAGGACCGGGCAGGGGACGAGCAGTACTTC; CDR3 protein: CASSLQDRAGDEQYF
V gene: TRBV5-1; clone size: many; D gene: .; J gene: TRBJ1-2; CDR3 DNA: TGCGCCAGCAGAGCCCTGGGACGTGGGGGGACTAACTATGGCTACACCTTC; CDR3 protein: CASRALGRGGTNYGYTF
V gene: TRBV20-1; clone size: many; D gene: TRBD1; J gene: TRBJ1-2; CDR3 DNA: TGCAGTGCAAACGGACAGGGGCCCGGCTACACCTTC; CDR3 protein: CSANGQGPGYTF
V gene: TRBV2; clone size: many; D gene: .; J gene: TRBJ2-7; CDR3 DNA: TGTGCCAGCAGTCTCTTACCCTACGAGCAGTACTTC; CDR3 protein: CASSLLPYEQYF
V gene: TRBV5-1; clone size: many; D gene: TRBD1; J gene: TRBJ2-1; CDR3 DNA: TGCGCCAGCAGCTGGACCGGGACAGGGAGCGATGAGCAGTTCTTC; CDR3 protein: CASSWTGTGSDEQFF
V gene: TRBV30; clone size: .; D gene: .; J gene: TRBJ2-2; CDR3 DNA: TGTGCCGGAGGGGGACCATACATCGGGGAGCTGTTTTTT; CDR3 protein: CAGGGPYIGELFF
V gene: TRBV15; clone size: many; D gene: TRBD1; J gene: TRBJ1-5; CDR3 DNA: TGTGCCACCAGCAGGTCCCGGGACAGTGCTCAGCCCCAGCATTTT; CDR3 protein: CATSRSRDSAQPQHF
V gene: TRBV5-4; clone size: many; D gene: .; J gene: TRBJ2-6; CDR3 DNA: TGTGCCAGCACCACTGGCGGACAGACTCGCTCTGGGGCCAACGTCCTGACTTTC; CDR3 protein: CASTTGGQTRSGANVLTF
V gene: TRBV20-1; clone size: many; D gene: .; J gene: TRBJ1-1; CDR3 DNA: TGCAGTGCCCGTGGGAGGGCTGAAGCTTTCTTT; CDR3 protein: CSARGRAEAFF
V gene: TRBV27; clone size: many; D gene: .; J gene: TRBJ2-1; CDR3 DNA: TGTGCCAGCAGTTTTCGGAGAGACTACAACTACAATGAGCAGTTCTTC; CDR3 protein: CASSFRRDYNYNEQFF
V gene: TRBV12-3/TRBV12-4; clone size: many; D gene: .; J gene: TRBJ1-2; CDR3 DNA: TGTGCCAGCAGTGAGACTAACTATGGCTACACCTTC; CDR3 protein: CASSETNYGYTF
V gene: TRBV27; clone size: many; D gene: TRBD2; J gene: TRBJ2-1; CDR3 DNA: TGTGCCAGCAGTTCTGGCGGGAGATCCTACAATGAGCAGTTCTTC; CDR3 protein: CASSSGGRSYNEQFF
V gene: TRBV9; clone size: many; D gene: TRBD2; J gene: TRBJ2-1; CDR3 DNA: TGTGCCAGCAGCGTAGGTACTAGCGGGAGTCCCTACAATGAGCAGTTCTTC; CDR3 protein: CASSVGTSGSPYNEQFF
V gene: TRBV12-3/TRBV12-4; clone size: many; D gene: TRBD2; J gene: TRBJ2-1; CDR3 DNA: TGTGCCAGCAACCCTAGCGGGGGCTACAATGAGCAGTTCTTC; CDR3 protein: CASNPSGGYNEQFF
V gene: TRBV2; clone size: many; D gene: TRBD2; J gene: TRBJ2-2; CDR3 DNA: TGTGCCAGCAGTGGGATAGCGGGAGCGAACACCGGGGAGCTGTTTTTT; CDR3 protein: CASSGIAGANTGELFF
V gene: TRBV29-1; clone size: many; D gene: TRBD1; J gene: TRBJ1-2; CDR3 DNA: TGCAGCGTTGAAATAGCACAGGGGCCGACTAACTATGGCTACACCTTC; CDR3 protein: CSVEIAQGPTNYGYTF
V gene: TRBV14; clone size: many; D gene: TRBD1; J gene: TRBJ2-2; CDR3 DNA: TGTGCCAGCAGCCAAGTTTTCATTGGACAGGGCACCGGGGAGCTGTTTTTT; CDR3 protein: CASSQVFIGQGTGELFF
V gene: TRBV7-2; clone size: many; D gene: TRBD1; J gene: TRBJ2-2; CDR3 DNA: TGTGCCAGCAGCGGTAATAAGGGACAGGCGAACACCGGGGAGCTGTTTTTT; CDR3 protein: CASSGNKGQANTGELFF
V gene: TRBV6-2/TRBV6-3; clone size: many; D gene: TRBD2; J gene: TRBJ2-1; CDR3 DNA: TGTGCCAGCAGTGAATTTTGGAGAACTAGCGGGAGAGTAAATGAGCAGTTCTTC; CDR3 protein: CASSEFWRTSGRVNEQFF
V gene: TRBV3-1; clone size: .; D gene: .; J gene: TRBJ2-3; CDR3 DNA: TGTGCCAGCAGCCAAGAAGCGGCCACAGATACGCAGTATTTT; CDR3 protein: CASSQEAATDTQYF
V gene: TRBV7-2; clone size: many; D gene: .; J gene: TRBJ2-1; CDR3 DNA: TGTGCCAGCAGCCTCAGACAGGACCACTACAATGAGCAGTTCTTC; CDR3 protein: CASSLRQDHYNEQFF
V gene: TRBV6-2/TRBV6-3; clone size: .; D gene: .; J gene: TRBJ1-1; CDR3 DNA: TGTGCCAGCAGCCGGGAGGCGGGCACTGAAGCTTTCTTT; CDR3 protein: CASSREAGTEAFF
V gene: TRBV5-1; clone size: once; D gene: .; J gene: TRBJ2-7; CDR3 DNA: TGCGCCAGCAGCCTCGGGCCCAGAGTCTCCTACGAGCAGTACTTC; CDR3 protein: CASSLGPRVSYEQYF
V gene: TRBV24-1; clone size: many; D gene: TRBD2; J gene: TRBJ2-1; CDR3 DNA: TGTGCCACCAGTGACCCAACTAGCGGGACCTACAATGAGCAGTTCTTC; CDR3 protein: CATSDPTSGTYNEQFF
V gene: TRBV28; clone size: many; D gene: TRBD1; J gene: TRBJ1-2; CDR3 DNA: TGTGCCAGCAGCCGACAGGGGGACTATGGCTACACCTTC; CDR3 protein: CASSRQGDYGYTF
V gene: TRBV5-1; clone size: .; D gene: .; J gene: TRBJ2-1; CDR3 DNA: TGCGCCAGCAGCCGAGAGGGGAATGAGCAGTTCTTC; CDR3 protein: CASSREGNEQFF
V gene: TRBV20-1; clone size: many; D gene: TRBD2; J gene: TRBJ2-7; CDR3 DNA: TGCAGTGCAACGGGACTAGCGGGGGTGAGCTCCTACGAGCAGTACTTC; CDR3 protein: CSATGLAGVSSYEQYF